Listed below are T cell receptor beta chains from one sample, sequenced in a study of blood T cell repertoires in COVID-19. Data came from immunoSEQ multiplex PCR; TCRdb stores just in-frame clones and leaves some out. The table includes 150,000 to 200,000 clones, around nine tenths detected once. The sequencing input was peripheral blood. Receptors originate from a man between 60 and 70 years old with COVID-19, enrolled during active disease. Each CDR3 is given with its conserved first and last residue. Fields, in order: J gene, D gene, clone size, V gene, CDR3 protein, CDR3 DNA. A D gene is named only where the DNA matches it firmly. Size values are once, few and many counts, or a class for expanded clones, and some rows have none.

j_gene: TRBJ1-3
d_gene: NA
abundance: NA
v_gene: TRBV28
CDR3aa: CASSPGGRGLPSGNTIYF
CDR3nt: TGTGCCAGCTCTCCGGGGGGCAGGGGTCTCCCTTCTGGAAACACCATATATTTT

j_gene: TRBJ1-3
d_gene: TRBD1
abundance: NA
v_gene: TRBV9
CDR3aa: CASSPAGTGFADTIYF
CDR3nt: TGTGCCAGCAGCCCAGCCGGGACAGGTTTTGCGGACACCATATATTTT

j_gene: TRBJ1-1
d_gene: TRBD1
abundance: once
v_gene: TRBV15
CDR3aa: CATSSPGQQNTEAFF
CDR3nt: TGTGCCACCAGCAGTCCGGGACAGCAGAACACTGAAGCTTTCTTT

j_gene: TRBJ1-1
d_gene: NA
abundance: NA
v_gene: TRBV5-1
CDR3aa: CASSLSPGITEAFF
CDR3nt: TGCGCCAGCAGCTTGAGCCCAGGGATCACTGAAGCTTTCTTT

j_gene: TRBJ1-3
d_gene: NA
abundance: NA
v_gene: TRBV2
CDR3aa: CASSESWGLGSGNTIYF
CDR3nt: TGTGCCAGCAGTGAAAGTTGGGGGCTAGGGTCTGGAAACACCATATATTTT

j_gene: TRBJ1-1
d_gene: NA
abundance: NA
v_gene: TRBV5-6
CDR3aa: CASNEWNTEAFF
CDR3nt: TGTGCCAGCAATGAGTGGAACACTGAAGCTTTCTTT

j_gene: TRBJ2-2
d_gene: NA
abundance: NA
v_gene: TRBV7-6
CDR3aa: CASSQRQANTGELFF
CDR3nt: TGTGCCAGCAGCCAACGACAGGCGAACACCGGGGAGCTGTTTTTT

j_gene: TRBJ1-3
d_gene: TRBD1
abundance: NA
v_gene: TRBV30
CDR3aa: CAWSGQTGTGNTIYF
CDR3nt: TGTGCCTGGAGTGGCCAGACAGGGACTGGAAACACCATATATTTT

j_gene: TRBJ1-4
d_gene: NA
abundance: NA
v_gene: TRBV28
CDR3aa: CASTSVGSLYNEKLFF
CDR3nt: TGTGCCAGCACTTCGGTGGGCAGCCTGTATAATGAAAAACTGTTTTTT

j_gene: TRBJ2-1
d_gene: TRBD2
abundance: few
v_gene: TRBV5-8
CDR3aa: CASSLRRGTTIFNEQFF
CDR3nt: TGTGCCAGCAGCTTGAGGCGCGGGACTACCATCTTCAATGAGCAGTTCTTC

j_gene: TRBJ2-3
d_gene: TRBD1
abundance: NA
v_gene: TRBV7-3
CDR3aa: CASSPDRATDTQYF
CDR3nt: TGTGCCAGCAGCCCGGACAGGGCCACAGATACGCAGTATTTT

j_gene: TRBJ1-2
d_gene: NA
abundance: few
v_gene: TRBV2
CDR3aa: CASRSVAGTTGGYTF
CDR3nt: TGTGCCAGCAGGTCAGTAGCCGGCACAACCGGCGGCTACACCTTC

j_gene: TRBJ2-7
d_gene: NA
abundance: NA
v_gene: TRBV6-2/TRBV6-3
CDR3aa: CASSSPSWRRSTYEQYF
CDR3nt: TGTGCCAGCAGTTCCCCCTCTTGGAGACGATCTACCTACGAGCAGTACTTC

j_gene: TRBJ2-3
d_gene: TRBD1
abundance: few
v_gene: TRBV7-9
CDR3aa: CAGDRGGPRDTQYF
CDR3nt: TGTGCCGGTGACAGGGGGGGGCCCAGAGATACGCAGTATTTT

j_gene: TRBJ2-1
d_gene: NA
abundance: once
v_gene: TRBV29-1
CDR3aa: CSVGRAKEQFF
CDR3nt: TGCAGCGTTGGCAGGGCGAAGGAGCAGTTCTTC

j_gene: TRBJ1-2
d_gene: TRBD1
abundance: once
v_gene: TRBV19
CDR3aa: CASRPRTGYGYTF
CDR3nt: TGTGCCAGTAGGCCAAGGACAGGGTATGGCTACACCTTC

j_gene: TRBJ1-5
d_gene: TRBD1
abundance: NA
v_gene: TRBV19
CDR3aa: CASRPGTAYSNQPQHF
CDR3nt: TGTGCCAGTAGGCCCGGGACAGCGTATAGCAATCAGCCCCAGCATTTT

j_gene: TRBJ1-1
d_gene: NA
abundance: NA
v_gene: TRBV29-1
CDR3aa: CSAIPGDTEAFF
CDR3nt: TGCAGCGCCATCCCAGGGGACACTGAAGCTTTCTTT

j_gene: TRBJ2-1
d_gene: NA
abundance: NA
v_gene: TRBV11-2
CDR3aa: CASRSLRSGNEQFF
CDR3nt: TGTGCCAGCAGGAGTCTGCGGAGTGGCAATGAGCAGTTCTTC

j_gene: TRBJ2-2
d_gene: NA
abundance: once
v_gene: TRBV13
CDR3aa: CASSWQGPSGELFF
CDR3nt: TGTGCCAGCAGCTGGCAGGGCCCGTCCGGGGAGCTGTTTTTT

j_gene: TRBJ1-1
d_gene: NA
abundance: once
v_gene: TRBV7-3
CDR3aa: CASSLRGQETEAFF
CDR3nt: TGTGCCAGCAGCTTAAGGGGGCAGGAGACTGAAGCTTTCTTT

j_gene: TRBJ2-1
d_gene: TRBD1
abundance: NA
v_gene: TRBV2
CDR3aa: CASSEAPGTGQNEQFF
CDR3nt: TGTGCCAGCAGTGAAGCCCCCGGGACAGGCCAAAATGAGCAGTTCTTC